The 32 T cell receptor beta chains listed next were all sequenced from one sample in a study of regulatory T cells in long-lasting Graves disease. Researchers made TCR beta libraries by using iRepertoire HTBI primers and running Arm-PCR on CDR3 regions. TCRdb reprocessed the multiplex PCR reads via MiXCR and lists one record per CDR3 protein. The data hold more than 650,000 distinct CDR3 sequences, with about 30% observed a single time. The time point: persistent/refractory GD, antithyroid drugs over 5 years with positive TRAb. PBMCs provided the RNA from which the TCR library was made. The sample was peripheral blood mononuclear cells (PBMCs), taken when the disease was refractory, from a patient treated with antithyroid drugs. These receptors were collected from a female donor with Graves disease.

In this sample, this clonotype turned up a few times. The chain has TRBV20-1 and TRBJ2-3, with 7 bases that match TRBD2. There are 18 residues in the CDR3. V lost 5 bases and J lost 1; bases outside the gene matches: 18. The germline V gene has CDR1 DFQATT and CDR2 SNEGSKA (reference sequence). CDR3 bases: TGCAGTGCTGACGGTCGTGGGAGGCAGGGAGGGGGCACAGATACGCAGTATTTT. Encoded protein: CSADGRGRQGGGTDTQYF.

V is TRBV6-1 and J is TRBJ1-5, with D unclear. The length of the CDR3 is 17 residues. Trimming removed 6 bases at V and 5 bases at J, with 23 bases between. CDR1 and CDR2 from the germline V gene are MNHNS and SASEGT. The CDR3, as DNA: TGTGCCAGCAGCACCAAATATTCCCATAAGTTGGATCAGCCCCAGCATTTT. Translating gives CASSTKYSHKLDQPQHF.

Concerning this clonotype itself: One end of the junction does not line up with germline, which may come from a read error. The chain links TRBV6-1 to TRBJ2-7, with 8 bases lining up with TRBD1. The CDR3 extends over 15 amino acids. Germline assignment: CDR1 MNHNS and CDR2 SASEGT. DNA of the CDR3: TGTGCCGGCAGCCCTGGGACAGGCGCTTACTACGAGCAGTACTTC. Amino acid sequence: CAGSPGTGAYYEQYF.

This chain links TRBV7-2 with TRBJ2-7; 8 positions match TRBD2. Germline CDR1 SGHTA, CDR2 FQGNSA. The CDR3 is made up of 15 amino acids. V trimming: 5 bases; J trimming: 7 bases; junction bases outside the gene matches: 13. Written as DNA, the CDR3 is TGTGCCAGCAGCCCACTTGCAGCGGGGGCAGGGGAGCAGTACTTC. Translation: CASSPLAAGAGEQYF.

The chain couples TRBV5-1 to TRBJ2-5, with 7 bases matching TRBD2. CDR3 length: 16 residues. Germline-derived CDR1 and CDR2 are SGHRS and YFSETQ. Unmatched junction bases numbered 6, after V lost 0 bases and J lost 1 base. The CDR3 coding sequence is TGCGCCAGCAGCTTGGAGGCGGGAGCTGTCCAAGAGACCCAGTACTTC. Amino acids: CASSLEAGAVQETQYF.

This clonotype was seen many times. The gene calls are TRBV28 and TRBJ1-5, with D unclear. V lost 2 bases and J 5 bases, leaving 13 bases between the germline ends. There are 15 residues in the CDR3. The germline gives CDR1 MDHEN, CDR2 SYDVKM. The CDR3 here is CASSLGPTSDQPQHF. CDR3 coding DNA: TGTGCCAGCAGTTTAGGCCCGACAAGTGATCAGCCCCAGCATTTT.

The chain uses TRBV3-1 and TRBJ2-7; D unresolved. V lost 0 bases and J lost 1, with 10 bases in between. There are 15 residues in the CDR3. The germline V gene has CDR1 LGHDT and CDR2 YNNKEL (reference sequence). CDR3 loop: CASSQDPRASYEQYF. The CDR3 region has the DNA TGTGCCAGCAGCCAAGATCCTAGGGCGTCCTACGAGCAGTACTTC.

This clonotype has ten or more counts. J is TRBJ1-1 and V is TRBV27; D is uncertain. The CDR3 loop spans 14 amino acids. V dropped 3 bases and J dropped 1 base, with 9 bases sitting between them. The germline CDR1 and CDR2 sequences are MNHEY and SMNVEV (reference sequence). DNA of the CDR3: TGTGCCAGCAGTTTTGTCGGATCGAACACTGAAGCTTTCTTT. It is translated as CASSFVGSNTEAFF.

The V and J genes are TRBV2 and TRBJ2-6; TRBD1 agrees at 7 bases. V shed 6 bases and J 2 bases; nucleotides not matched to a gene: 4. CDR1 is SNHLY, CDR2 FYNNEI, per germline. The CDR3 runs 15 residues. The CDR3 DNA sequence: TGTGCCAGCAGAGACAGGGAGACTGGGGCCAACGTCCTGACTTTC. Its translation is CASRDRETGANVLTF. Supplemented by reference TRBV2 and TRBJ2-6, the full variable domain reads EPEVTQTPSHQVTQMGQEVILRCVPISNHLYFYWYRQILGQKVEFLVSFYNNEISEKSEIFDDQFSVERPDGSNFTLKIRSTKLEDSAMYFCASRDRETGANVLTFGAGSRLTVL.

This chain joins TRBV12-3 or TRBV12-4 and TRBJ2-5, with D tentatively TRBD1 (6 bases). The closer fit of TRBJ2-1 to the DNA end suggests the J call may be wrong. This CDR3 region has 13 residues. CDR3 loop: CASSSNRVYEQFF. CDR3 DNA: TGTGCCAGCAGTTCCAACAGGGTCTATGAGCAGTTCTTC.

The gene calls are TRBV4-1 and TRBJ1-6; 9 bases match TRBD1. V lost 0 bases, J lost 9 bases, and 12 bases stayed unmatched. The germline V gene encodes CDR1 MGHRA and CDR2 YSYEKL. The CDR3 is 18 residues long. This CDR3 is CASSQDGVQGQGRSPLHF. CDR3 sequence (DNA): TGCGCCAGCAGCCAAGATGGGGTACAGGGACAGGGTCGTTCACCCCTCCACTTT.

This clonotype appeared many times. The rearrangement links TRBV11-1 to TRBJ2-7, with 11 bases that match TRBD2. The ends lost 2 bases at V and 4 bases at J; junction bases unmatched: 1. Per germline, CDR1 SGHAT and CDR2 FQDESV (reference sequence). The CDR3 totals 14 residues. CDR3 DNA sequence: TGTGCCAGCAGCTTACTAGCGGGAGGTTACGAGCAGTACTTC. Translation: CASSLLAGGYEQYF.

This clonotype was observed once. This chain links TRBV5-4 with TRBJ1-1; 7 positions agree with TRBD1. Germline values: CDR1 SGHNT, CDR2 YYREEE (reference sequence). The J segment lost 4 bases and the V segment lost 0 bases, leaving 3 bases of the junction unmatched. The CDR3 covers 14 residues. DNA for the CDR3: TGTGCCAGCAGCTTGGTACAGGGGACCACTGAAGCTTTCTTT. It is translated as CASSLVQGTTEAFF.

This clonotype was detected a few times. The chain couples TRBV20-1 to TRBJ1-6, with TRBD1 as a possible D gene (5 bases). The ends were cut back, 0 bases at V and 5 bases at J, with 14 bases in the middle. The CDR3 length is 16 residues. The germline CDR1 and CDR2 sequences are DFQATT and SNEGSKA (reference sequence). DNA for the CDR3: TGCAGTGCTAGAGATGGGGCCCCCCCCCATAATTCACCCCTCCACTTT. This translates into CSARDGAPPHNSPLHF.

This clonotype was recorded a few times. The V gene is TRBV10-3, the J gene TRBJ1-1; 8 bases line up with TRBD1. This CDR3 contains 15 residues. V shed 6 bases, J shed 0 bases, and the junction held 6 bases outside the gene matches. In germline, CDR1 is ENHRY, CDR2 SYGVKD. The CDR3: CAISEDRVMNTEAFF. The DNA of the CDR3 is TGTGCCATCAGCGAGGACAGGGTCATGAACACTGAAGCTTTCTTT.

This clonotype has a count of ten or more. The chain recombines TRBV6-1 with TRBJ1-1; D unresolved. V was trimmed by 8 bases and J by 0 bases, leaving 13 bases between them. Per germline, CDR1 MNHNS and CDR2 SASEGT. The length of the CDR3 is 14 residues. The CDR3 DNA is TGTGCCAGCCGGACGGTATCGATGAACACTGAAGCTTTCTTT. Its translation is CASRTVSMNTEAFF.

This clonotype showed up just a few times. The CDR3 loop reads CAWSVRNGYGYTF. In nucleotides, the CDR3 is TGTGCCTGGAGTGTACGGAATGGCTATGGCTACACCTTC. The chain couples TRBV30 to TRBJ1-2; no firm D call. This CDR3 comprises 13 residues. Germline loops: CDR1 GTSNPN, CDR2 SVGIG (reference sequence). Trimming removed 0 bases from V and 4 bases from J, with 9 bases in between.

This clonotype was counted at least ten times. The rearrangement uses TRBV27 and TRBJ1-2; D perhaps matches TRBD1 (6 bases). CDR3 length: 15 amino acids. Trimming removed 1 base at V and 5 bases at J, with 14 bases between. Germline V gene sequence: CDR1 MNHEY, CDR2 SMNVEV (reference sequence). CDR3 sequence reads: CASSLFLDSVYGYTF. The CDR3 DNA reads as TGTGCCAGCAGTTTATTTTTGGACAGCGTGTATGGCTACACCTTC.

The chain employs TRBV27 and TRBJ2-3; 11 bases fit TRBD2. V trimming: 6 bases; J trimming: 6 bases; junction bases outside the gene matches: 11. CDR1 MNHEY and CDR2 SMNVEV come from the germline V gene (reference sequence). The CDR3 runs 16 residues. The CDR3 loop reads CASRGGTSGLTDTQYF. The CDR3, as DNA: TGTGCCAGCAGGGGGGGGACTAGCGGACTCACGGATACGCAGTATTTT.

This clonotype was detected only a few times. This chain links TRBV6-2 or TRBV6-3 with TRBJ2-2; tentatively, D is TRBD2 (6 bases). This CDR3 has 16 residues. The ends were cut back, 0 bases at V and 4 bases at J, with 12 bases in the middle. From germline, CDR1 is MNHEY and CDR2 SVGEGT. The CDR3 region has the DNA TGTGCCAGCAGTTACTCGATTGGGGGGTCCACCGGGGAGCTGTTTTTT. Translation: CASSYSIGGSTGELFF.

In its sample, this clonotype was seen a few times. CDR3 sequence reads: CASSEGARRNTEAFF. In nucleotides, the CDR3 is TGTGCCAGCAGTGAGGGGGCCAGGAGAAACACTGAAGCTTTCTTT. The chain carries TRBV2 and TRBJ1-1; D may be TRBD1 (6 bases). The germline gives CDR1 SNHLY, CDR2 FYNNEI. CDR3 length: 15 amino acids. Trimming stripped 3 bases from V and 2 bases from J, with 13 bases between.

The rearrangement joins TRBV9 to TRBJ2-7; D is possibly TRBD2 (5 bases). V shed 0 bases and J shed 0 bases, with 13 bases lying between them. The CDR3 sequence is 16 residues long. Germline V gene lookup returns CDR1 SGDLS and CDR2 YYNGEE. CDR3 sequence reads: CASSVGADGSSYEQYF. CDR3 nucleotide sequence: TGTGCCAGCAGCGTAGGGGCTGATGGGAGCTCCTACGAGCAGTACTTC.

This clonotype was detected many times. The chain recombines TRBV7-9 with TRBJ2-7; TRBD1 or TRBD2 may be the D gene (5 bases each). The germline V and J ends were trimmed by 5 bases and 6 bases, with 26 bases remaining between them. The CDR3 sequence is 17 residues long. Germline CDR1 reads SEHNR; CDR2 reads FQNEAQ (reference sequence). CDR3 in amino acids: CASSPPSTGLGLREQYF. Written as DNA, the CDR3 is TGTGCCAGCAGCCCACCATCCACGGGGCTAGGTTTACGCGAGCAGTACTTC. Complete variable domain (other parts from reference TRBV7-9 and TRBJ2-7): DTGVSQNPRHKITKRGQNVTFRCDPISEHNRLYWYRQTLGQGPEFLTYFQNEAQLEKSRLLSDRFSAERPKGSFSTLEIQRTEQGDSAMYLCASSPPSTGLGLREQYFGPGTRLTVT.

The genes are TRBV14 and TRBJ2-7, with 8 bases matching TRBD1. J was trimmed by 7 bases and V by 8 bases; bases with no gene match: 7. The germline gives CDR1 SGHDN, CDR2 FVKESK. The CDR3 contains 12 residues. This chain's CDR3 is CASGDRYGEQYF. DNA for the CDR3: TGTGCCAGCGGGGACAGGTATGGTGAGCAGTACTTC.

The J gene is TRBJ2-5, the V gene TRBV3-1; TRBD2 matches 13 bases. The V gene end was trimmed by 3 bases and the J gene end by 2 bases; junction bases not matched to a gene: 6. The CDR3 is 17 residues long. Germline V gene sequence: CDR1 LGHDT, CDR2 YNNKEL (reference sequence). The CDR3: CASSQGLAGLVQETQYF. The CDR3 region has the DNA TGTGCCAGCAGCCAGGGACTAGCGGGATTGGTACAAGAGACCCAGTACTTC.

The chain combines TRBV12-3 or TRBV12-4 with TRBJ2-2, with TRBD2 matching over 9 bases. Losses at the gene ends were 3 bases for V and 5 bases for J; bases not matched to a gene: 7. This CDR3 has 16 amino acids. The CDR3 DNA is TGTGCCAGCAGTTTGGTAGCGGGAGTAGATACCGGGGAGCTGTTTTTT. It codes for CASSLVAGVDTGELFF.

This rearrangement joins TRBV6-1 to TRBJ1-5; D is unclear. The CDR3 consists of 16 residues. CDR1 is MNHNS and CDR2 is SASEGT in the germline V gene. V was shortened by 6 bases and J by 2 bases, with 17 bases between the two germline ends. CDR3 nucleotide sequence: TGTGCCAGCAGACCCGAGGAGGGCGTGGGCAATCAGCCCCAGCATTTT. It yields the protein CASRPEEGVGNQPQHF.

The chain uses TRBV12-3 or TRBV12-4 and TRBJ1-3, with a tentative D call TRBD1 (6 bases). V was trimmed by 6 bases and J by 0 bases, leaving 21 bases between them. The CDR3 runs 18 residues. The CDR3 coding sequence is TGTGCCAGCAGGTCTGGCAGGGGCCTAGGAAGCTCTGGAAACACCATATATTTT. It yields the protein CASRSGRGLGSSGNTIYF.

V gene TRBV6-1 combines with J gene TRBJ2-1, with D unresolved. The V gene's germline CDR1 is MNHNS and CDR2 SASEGT. This CDR3 comprises 15 residues. The germline V and J ends were trimmed by 7 bases and 0 bases, with 13 bases remaining between them. In DNA, the CDR3 is TGTGCCAGCAAGGATCGTGTAGGCTCCTACAATGAGCAGTTCTTC. Protein sequence: CASKDRVGSYNEQFF.

The chain couples TRBV27 to TRBJ1-6; D may be TRBD1 (5 bases). The CDR3 loop spans 17 amino acids. CDR1 MNHEY and CDR2 SMNVEV come from the germline V gene (reference sequence). Deletions cut 4 bases from V and 0 bases from J, with 13 bases between. As DNA, the CDR3 is TGTGCCAGCAGTTCATCGACAGCGAGCTCCTATAATTCACCCCTCCACTTT. This encodes CASSSSTASSYNSPLHF.

Many counts were recorded for this clonotype. The chain couples TRBV2 to TRBJ2-5; TRBD2 matches 9 bases. The CDR3 extends over 15 amino acids. CDR1 and CDR2 from the germline V gene are SNHLY and FYNNEI. With 4 bases clipped from V and 1 base from J, the junction kept 4 bases outside the gene matches. CDR3 sequence: CASSAGTSPQETQYF. In DNA, the CDR3 is TGTGCCAGCAGTGCCGGGACTAGCCCCCAAGAGACCCAGTACTTC.

As concerns this clonotype: Likely a read error: the CDR3 ends without its conserved phenylalanine or tryptophan. The chain joins TRBV6-5 to TRBJ2-7, with unresolved D. Germline values: CDR1 MNHEY, CDR2 SVGAGI. This CDR3 comprises 14 residues. Trimming pared 0 bases from V and 2 bases from J, leaving 8 bases between. CDR3 in DNA: TGTGCCAGCAGTTACTCAGAAGGAGCCTACGAGCAGTACCTC. It translates to CASSYSEGAYEQYL.